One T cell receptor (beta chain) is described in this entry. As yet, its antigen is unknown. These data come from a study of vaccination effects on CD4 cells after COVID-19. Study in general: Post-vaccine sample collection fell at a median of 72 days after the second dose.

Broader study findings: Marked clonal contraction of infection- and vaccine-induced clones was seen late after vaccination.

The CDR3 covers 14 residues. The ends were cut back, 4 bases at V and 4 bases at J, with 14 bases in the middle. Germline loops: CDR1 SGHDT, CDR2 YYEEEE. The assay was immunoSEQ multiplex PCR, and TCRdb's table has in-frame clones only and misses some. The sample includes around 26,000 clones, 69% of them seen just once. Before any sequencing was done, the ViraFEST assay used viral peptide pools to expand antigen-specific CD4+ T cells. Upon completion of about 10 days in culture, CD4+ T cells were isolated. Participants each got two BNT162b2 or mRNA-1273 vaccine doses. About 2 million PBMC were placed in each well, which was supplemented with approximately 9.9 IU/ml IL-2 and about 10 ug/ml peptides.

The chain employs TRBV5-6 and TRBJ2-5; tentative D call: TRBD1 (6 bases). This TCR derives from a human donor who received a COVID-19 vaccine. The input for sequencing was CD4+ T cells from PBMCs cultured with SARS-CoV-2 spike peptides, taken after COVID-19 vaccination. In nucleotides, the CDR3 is TGTGCCAGCAGCCTGGGACAACCCCCAGAGACCCAGTACTTC. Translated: CASSLGQPPETQYF.